This T cell receptor beta chain was recorded in a study of blood T cells in healthy people across ages. This clonotype was found many times. Its specificity is unknown. The V gene lost 7 bases and the J gene lost 3 bases, with 18 bases spanning the gap. Germline V gene data show CDR1 as SQVTM and CDR2 as ANQGSEA. The CDR3 is 14 residues long. Sample-barcoded 5' priming and a J-beta primer mix drove a second PCR of about 6 to 11 cycles. Via MiXCR, TCRdb re-called the 5' RACE reads, giving one row per CDR3 protein. The table includes about 760,000 distinct CDR3 sequences, roughly 25% detected once. Points from the study as a whole: With age, beta diversity per million T cells declined roughly linearly, significantly by about 37. PBMCs went unsorted, and a conclusive naive versus antigen-experienced comparison was therefore prevented.

These records were also assigned to another study, of T cells of mothers and their children. That study reports: Detection of persistent microchimeric T cell clones did not occur.

Sequenced material: blood. This chain connects TRBV29-1 to TRBJ2-5, with D perhaps TRBD2 (5 bases). The TCR originated in a boy between 5 and 17 years old in good health. The CDR3 region is CSGAHGLSEETQYF. CDR3 in DNA: TGCAGCGGGGCCCACGGACTGAGCGAAGAGACCCAGTACTTC.